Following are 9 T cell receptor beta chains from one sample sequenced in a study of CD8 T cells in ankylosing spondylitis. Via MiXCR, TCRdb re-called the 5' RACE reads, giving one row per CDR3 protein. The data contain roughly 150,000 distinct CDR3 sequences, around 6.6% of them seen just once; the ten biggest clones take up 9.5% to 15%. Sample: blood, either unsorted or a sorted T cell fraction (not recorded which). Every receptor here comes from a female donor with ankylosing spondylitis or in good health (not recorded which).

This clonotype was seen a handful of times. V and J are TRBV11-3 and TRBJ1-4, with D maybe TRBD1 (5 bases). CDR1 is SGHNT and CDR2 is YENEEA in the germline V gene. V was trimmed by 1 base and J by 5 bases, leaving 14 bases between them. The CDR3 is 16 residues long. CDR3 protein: CASSLGEGKRNEKLFF. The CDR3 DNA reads TGTGCCAGCAGCTTAGGGGAGGGGAAAAGGAATGAAAAACTGTTTTTT.

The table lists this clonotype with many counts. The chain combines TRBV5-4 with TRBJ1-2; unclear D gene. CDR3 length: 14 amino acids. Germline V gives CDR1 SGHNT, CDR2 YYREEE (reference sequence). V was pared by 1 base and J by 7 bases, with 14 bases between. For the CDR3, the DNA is TGTGCCAGCAGCTTGCGTTGGCAGGAAAGTGGCTACACCTTC. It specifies CASSLRWQESGYTF.

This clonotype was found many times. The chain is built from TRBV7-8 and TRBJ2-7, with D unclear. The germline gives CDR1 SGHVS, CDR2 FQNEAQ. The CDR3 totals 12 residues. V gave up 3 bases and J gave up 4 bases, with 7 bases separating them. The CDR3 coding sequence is TGTGCCAGCAGCTTCATCAGTTACGAGCAGTACTTC. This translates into CASSFISYEQYF.

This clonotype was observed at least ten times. The CDR3 sequence: CAISESDRWNTEAFF. The CDR3, as DNA: TGTGCCATCAGTGAGTCGGACAGGTGGAACACTGAAGCTTTCTTT. The chain recombines TRBV10-3 with TRBJ1-1, with 7 positions matching TRBD1. The CDR3 is 15 residues long. V trimming: 0 bases; J trimming: 1 base; junction bases outside the gene matches: 2. Germline CDR1 reads ENHRY; CDR2 reads SYGVKD.

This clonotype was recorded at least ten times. The CDR3 loop is CASSFTGALSNQPQHF. CDR3 coding DNA: TGTGCCAGCAGTTTCACAGGGGCCCTTAGCAATCAGCCCCAGCATTTT. The gene calls are TRBV12-3 or TRBV12-4 and TRBJ1-5; TRBD1 agrees at 7 bases. Trimming removed 3 bases from V and 0 bases from J; junction bases left unmatched: 5. CDR3 size: 16 residues.

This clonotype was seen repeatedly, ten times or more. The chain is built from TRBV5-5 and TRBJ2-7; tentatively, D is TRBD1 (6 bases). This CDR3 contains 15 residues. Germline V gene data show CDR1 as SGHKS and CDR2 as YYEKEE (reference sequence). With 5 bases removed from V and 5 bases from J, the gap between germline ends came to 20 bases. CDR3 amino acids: CASSRTDRRDDEQYF. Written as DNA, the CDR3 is TGTGCCAGCAGTCGCACTGACAGGAGAGACGACGAGCAGTACTTC. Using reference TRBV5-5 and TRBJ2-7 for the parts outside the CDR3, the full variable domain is DAGVTQSPTHLIKTRGQQVTLRCSPISGHKSVSWYQQVLGQGPQFIFQYYEKEERGRGNFPDRFSARQFPNYSSELNVNALLLGDSALYLCASSRTDRRDDEQYFGPGTRLTVT.

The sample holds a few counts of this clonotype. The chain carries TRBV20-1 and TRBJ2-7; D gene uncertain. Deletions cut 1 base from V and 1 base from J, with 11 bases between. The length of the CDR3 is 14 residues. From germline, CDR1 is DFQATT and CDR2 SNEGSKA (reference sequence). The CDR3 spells CSARAYIESYEQYF. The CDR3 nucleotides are TGCAGTGCTAGAGCCTACATTGAGTCCTACGAGCAGTACTTC.

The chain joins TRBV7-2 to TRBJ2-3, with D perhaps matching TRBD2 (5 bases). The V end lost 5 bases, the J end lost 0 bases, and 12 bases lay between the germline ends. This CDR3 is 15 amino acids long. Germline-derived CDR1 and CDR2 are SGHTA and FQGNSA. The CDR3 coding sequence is TGTGCCAGCAGCCAGAGGGCCTCTAGCACAGATACGCAGTATTTT. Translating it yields CASSQRASSTDTQYF.

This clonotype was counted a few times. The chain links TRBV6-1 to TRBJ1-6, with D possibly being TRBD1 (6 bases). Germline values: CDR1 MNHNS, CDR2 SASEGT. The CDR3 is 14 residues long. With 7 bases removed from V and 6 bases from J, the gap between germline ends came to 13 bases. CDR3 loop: CASNRGQPNSPLHF. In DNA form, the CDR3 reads TGTGCCAGCAACCGGGGACAACCTAATTCACCCCTCCACTTT.